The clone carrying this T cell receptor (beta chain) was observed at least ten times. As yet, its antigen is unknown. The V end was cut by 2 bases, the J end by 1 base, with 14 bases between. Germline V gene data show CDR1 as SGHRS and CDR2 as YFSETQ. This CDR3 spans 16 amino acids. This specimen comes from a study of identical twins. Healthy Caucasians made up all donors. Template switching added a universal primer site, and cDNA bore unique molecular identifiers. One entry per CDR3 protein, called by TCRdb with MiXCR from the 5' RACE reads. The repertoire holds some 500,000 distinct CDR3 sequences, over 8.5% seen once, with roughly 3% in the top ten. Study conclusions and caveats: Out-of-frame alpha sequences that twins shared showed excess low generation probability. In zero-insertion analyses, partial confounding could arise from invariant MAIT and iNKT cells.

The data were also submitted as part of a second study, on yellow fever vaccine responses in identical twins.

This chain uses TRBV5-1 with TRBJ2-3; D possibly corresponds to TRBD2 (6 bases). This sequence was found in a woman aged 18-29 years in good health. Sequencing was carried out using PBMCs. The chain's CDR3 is CASSLTLAQRTDTQYF. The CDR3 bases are TGCGCCAGCAGCTTAACACTAGCACAGCGCACAGATACGCAGTATTTT.